One sample yielded the 19 T cell receptor beta chains listed below, sequenced in a study of identical twins. TCRdb used MiXCR to reprocess the 5' RACE reads, holding one entry per CDR3 protein. The sample consists of about 720,000 distinct CDR3 sequences, 8.6% of them appearing once. These same data were also listed under a study on yellow fever vaccine responses in identical twins.

Input material: PBMCs. The source of these receptors is a woman aged 18-35 years in good health.

This clonotype occurred a few times. The chain has TRBV6-6 and TRBJ2-3; no clear D gene. V dropped 7 bases and J dropped 4 bases, with 12 bases sitting between them. Germline loops: CDR1 MNHNY, CDR2 SVGAGI (reference sequence). This CDR3 spans 13 amino acids. The CDR3 sequence: CASKEGTADTQYF. The CDR3 DNA is TGTGCCAGCAAAGAAGGCACAGCAGATACGCAGTATTTT.

V usage is TRBV12-3 or TRBV12-4 and J usage is TRBJ2-1; 12 nucleotides line up with TRBD2. The CDR3 length is 18 residues. The trim removed 11 bases at V and 0 bases at J, leaving 14 bases unmatched. The CDR3 nucleotides are TGTGCCTTCAGTTCGGGACTAGCGGGCCTTAGCTCCTACAATGAGCAGTTCTTC. This codes for CAFSSGLAGLSSYNEQFF.

This CDR3 reads CASSRGWLDQPQHF. The CDR3 DNA is TGTGCCAGTAGTAGGGGCTGGTTGGATCAGCCCCAGCATTTT. This chain joins TRBV19 and TRBJ1-5, with a weak D call TRBD1 (5 bases). Germline V gene lookup returns CDR1 LNHDA and CDR2 SQIVND (reference sequence). The CDR3 has 14 residues. V lost 4 bases and J 5 bases, leaving 12 bases between the germline ends.

There are a few counts of this clonotype. This chain uses TRBV7-2 with TRBJ2-7, with 8 bases identical to TRBD2. This CDR3 region has 16 residues. The V and J ends lost 3 bases and 3 bases, in that order; junction bases with no gene match: 10. Germline CDR1 SGHTA, CDR2 FQGNSA. CDR3 sequence (DNA): TGTGCCAGCAGCTTGGTGGCTAGCGGGCTGTACTACGAGCAGTACTTC. It codes for CASSLVASGLYYEQYF.

V usage is TRBV3-1 and J usage is TRBJ2-7; the D gene is possibly TRBD1 (6 bases). Per the germline V gene, CDR1 is LGHDT and CDR2 is YNNKEL (reference sequence). This CDR3 is built from 15 residues. The V gene lost 11 bases and the J gene lost 3 bases, with 23 bases spanning the gap. CDR3 in DNA: TGTGCCTCCTGCCAAGATTGGTCAGGGGACTACGAGCAGTACTTC. It yields the protein CASCQDWSGDYEQYF.

This clonotype was detected a few times. This chain joins TRBV4-3 and TRBJ2-7, with 9 bases identical to TRBD1. Germline V lookup: CDR1 LGHNA, CDR2 YSLEER. The length of the CDR3 is 16 residues. V was clipped by 3 bases and J by 3 bases; unmatched bases: 9. The chain's CDR3 is CASSQDLGTGNYEQYF. CDR3 DNA sequence: TGCGCCAGCAGCCAGGACTTAGGGACAGGGAACTACGAGCAGTACTTC.

This clonotype was found a few times. The chain is built from TRBV2 and TRBJ2-5; a possible D gene is TRBD2 (6 bases). Trimming took 7 bases from V and 3 from J, leaving 9 bases between them. The length of the CDR3 is 12 residues. Germline V gives CDR1 SNHLY, CDR2 FYNNEI. The CDR3 here is CASMGLKETQYF. The CDR3 DNA sequence: TGTGCCAGCATGGGACTCAAAGAGACCCAGTACTTC.

This clonotype was seen a handful of times. This chain links TRBV14 with TRBJ1-4, with 7 bases lining up with TRBD1. Germline trimming cut 0 bases from V and 1 base from J; bases unmatched to any gene: 11. Germline V CDR1 and CDR2: SGHDN, FVKESK. CDR3 size: 19 residues. The CDR3 region has the DNA TGTGCCAGCAGCCAAGATAACAGGGACAGAAGCCGAACTAATGAAAAACTGTTTTTT. It translates to CASSQDNRDRSRTNEKLFF.

This clonotype occurred a few times. The chain employs TRBV10-1 and TRBJ2-5; no clear D. The CDR3 spans 12 residues. The ends were cut back, 3 bases at V and 2 bases at J, with 4 bases in the middle. CDR1 is WNHNN and CDR2 is SYGVQD in the germline V gene (reference sequence). This CDR3 is CASSDVQETQYF. In nucleotides, the CDR3 is TGCGCCAGCAGTGACGTTCAAGAGACCCAGTACTTC.

This clonotype was recorded a few times. The rearrangement joins TRBV6-2 or TRBV6-3 to TRBJ2-5; D call uncertain. Germline CDR1 MNHEY, CDR2 SVGEGT. CDR3 length: 11 residues. The V gene lost 5 bases and the J gene lost 5 bases, with 6 bases spanning the gap. CDR3 DNA: TGTGCCAGCAGTACCCCGGAGACCCAGTACTTC. Translated: CASSTPETQYF.

This chain links TRBV2 with TRBJ2-5; 12 bases are a match to TRBD2. The J segment lost 5 bases and the V segment lost 7 bases, leaving 5 bases of the junction unmatched. The CDR3 sequence is 14 residues long. CDR1 is SNHLY, CDR2 FYNNEI, per germline. CDR3 region: CASIGLAGPETQYF. The CDR3 DNA follows: TGTGCCAGCATCGGACTAGCGGGGCCGGAGACCCAGTACTTC.

This clonotype was counted only a few times. The junction departs from germline at one end; a sequencing error may be responsible. This chain connects TRBV12-3 or TRBV12-4 to TRBJ2-3; 8 nucleotides line up with TRBD2. The CDR3 has 14 amino acids. The CDR3 is CASGRSSGSDTQYF. CDR3 coding DNA: TGTGCCAGCGGAAGATCTAGCGGGTCAGATACACAGTATTTT.

This clonotype was observed a handful of times. The rearrangement joins TRBV6-5 to TRBJ2-3; 7 bases match TRBD1. Trimming cost V 2 bases and J 3 bases; bases outside gene matches: 5. The germline V gene has CDR1 MNHEY and CDR2 SVGAGI. The CDR3 consists of 15 residues. The CDR3 sequence is CASSYLDRDTDTQYF. CDR3 DNA: TGTGCCAGCAGTTACCTTGACAGGGATACAGATACGCAGTATTTT.

The gene calls are TRBV21-1 and TRBJ1-1; the DNA was not used to check the table's D call, TRBD1. TRBV21-1 is labeled a pseudogene. The CDR3 is 15 amino acids. This CDR3 is CASSKGGRQNTEAFF. CDR3 DNA: TGTGCCAGCAGCAAAGGGGGCCGACAGAACACTGAAGCTTTCTTT.

Many counts were recorded for this clonotype. The chain links TRBV12-3 or TRBV12-4 to TRBJ2-4, with 8 bases that match TRBD2. This CDR3 comprises 14 residues. Trimming at V came to 3 bases and at J to 8 bases, leaving 6 bases not matched to a gene. The CDR3 DNA is TGTGCCAGCAGTTTGGGGACTAGTTCTCACATTCAGTACTTC. This translates into CASSLGTSSHIQYF.

This clonotype was detected a few times. The chain carries TRBV20-1 and TRBJ2-7; 8 nucleotides match TRBD2. CDR1 and CDR2 from the germline V gene are DFQATT and SNEGSKA (reference sequence). The junction had 7 bases not matched to a gene; V was cut back by 3 bases and J by 0 bases. This CDR3 is built from 15 residues. Here the CDR3 DNA reads TGCAGTGCTAGGGAGGTAGCGGGACGCTCCTACGAGCAGTACTTC. Translated: CSAREVAGRSYEQYF.

The rearrangement links TRBV20-1 to TRBJ1-2; D call uncertain. Germline assignment: CDR1 DFQATT and CDR2 SNEGSKA (reference sequence). Trimming left V 7 bases short and J 0 bases short, with 9 bases between. The CDR3 has 12 residues. CDR3 protein: CSDSTANYGYTF. CDR3 coding DNA: TGCAGTGATAGTACAGCTAACTATGGCTACACCTTC.

This clonotype was recorded at least ten times. The rearrangement joins TRBV5-1 to TRBJ2-1, with D possibly being TRBD2 (6 bases). The ends were cut back, 0 bases at V and 4 bases at J, with 11 bases in the middle. CDR1 and CDR2 from the germline V gene are SGHRS and YFSETQ. The CDR3 has 15 amino acids. In nucleotides, the CDR3 is TGCGCCAGCAGCTTGGGACAAAGCGGGTACAATGAGCAGTTCTTC. Translation gives CASSLGQSGYNEQFF.

This clonotype has at least ten counts. This chain joins TRBV7-2 and TRBJ1-3; a possible D gene is TRBD1 (5 bases). With 5 bases removed from V and 2 bases from J, the gap between germline ends came to 16 bases. Germline assignment: CDR1 SGHTA and CDR2 FQGNSA. The CDR3 sequence is 16 residues long. The CDR3 is CASSLNNGGTGNTIYF. CDR3 nucleotide sequence: TGTGCCAGCAGCCTCAATAATGGGGGAACTGGAAACACCATATATTTT.